The 31 T cell receptor beta chains presented below share a single source sample, sequenced in a study of shared clonotypes between healthy human individuals. Only in-frame clones appear in the TCRdb table, and some are missing; sequencing was by immunoSEQ multiplex PCR. Of around 550,000 clones in the sample, approximately 95% were seen once. CD45RO-negative CD8 cells positively selected for CCR7 made up the naive population, which excluded terminally differentiated effector memory CD45RA+ cells. Input material: naive CD8+ T cells sorted from blood. These receptors originate from a woman aged 25 to 39 in good health.

In nucleotides, the CDR3 is TGTGCCAGCAGTACTGATTGGGCAGATACGCAGTATTTT. Translation gives CASSTDWADTQYF. The rearrangement links TRBV5-6 to TRBJ2-3; D is unresolved. The CDR3 is made up of 13 amino acids. V was trimmed by 5 bases and J by 4 bases, leaving 11 bases between them. Germline assignment: CDR1 SGHDT and CDR2 YYEEEE.

The chain recombines TRBV13 with TRBJ2-3, with a tentative D call TRBD2 (6 bases). The CDR3 loop spans 15 amino acids. Germline lookup yields CDR1 PRHDT and CDR2 FYEKMQ (reference sequence). V dropped 0 bases and J dropped 5 bases, with 12 bases sitting between them. The CDR3 loop reads CASSLGPGVGDTQYF. DNA of the CDR3: TGTGCCAGCAGCTTAGGTCCGGGAGTCGGAGATACGCAGTATTTT. Full variable domain (remainder filled in from reference TRBV13 and TRBJ2-3): AAGVIQSPRHLIKEKRETATLKCYPIPRHDTVYWYQQGPGQDPQFLISFYEKMQSDKGSIPDRFSAQQFSDYHSELNMSSLELGDSALYFCASSLGPGVGDTQYFGPGTRLTVL.

The count of this clone is one. The chain links TRBV15 to TRBJ2-3; D might be TRBD2 (7 bases). Germline assignment: CDR1 LNHNV and CDR2 YYDKDF (reference sequence). Deletions cut 0 bases from V and 6 bases from J, with 10 bases between. CDR3 length: 14 amino acids. CDR3 coding DNA: TGTGCCACCAGCAGAGATGGGGGGGCTGATACGCAGTATTTT. Residues: CATSRDGGADTQYF. The full variable domain, with the rest looked up from reference TRBV15 and TRBJ2-3, is DAMVIQNPRYQVTQFGKPVTLSCSQTLNHNVMYWYQQKSSQAPKLLFHYYDKDFNNEADTPDNFQSRRPNTSFCFLDIRSPGLGDTAMYLCATSRDGGADTQYFGPGTRLTVL.

This rearrangement joins TRBV27 to TRBJ2-3; 7 nucleotides line up with TRBD2. V was clipped by 6 bases and J by 4 bases; unmatched bases: 1. This CDR3 has 12 amino acids. CDR1 MNHEY and CDR2 SMNVEV come from the germline V gene (reference sequence). CDR3 region: CASRAGADTQYF. As DNA, the CDR3 is TGTGCCAGCAGGGCGGGGGCAGATACGCAGTATTTT.

CDR3 nucleotide sequence: TGTGCCAGCAGCTTAGGACTAGCAGGGGGCGAGCAGTACTTC. This codes for CASSLGLAGGEQYF. The chain uses TRBV5-4 and TRBJ2-7; weak D call: TRBD2 (8 bases). The germline V gene encodes CDR1 SGHNT and CDR2 YYREEE (reference sequence). The CDR3 runs to 14 residues. Trimming shortened V by 2 bases and J by 6 bases, and 15 bases separated the two germline ends.

The chain uses TRBV4-1 and TRBJ2-7, with TRBD1 matching over 9 bases. This CDR3 spans 15 amino acids. V was clipped by 4 bases and J by 0 bases; unmatched bases: 4. The germline gives CDR1 MGHRA, CDR2 YSYEKL. This chain's CDR3 is CASSLRQGGSYEQYF. For the CDR3, the DNA is TGCGCCAGCAGCCTGAGACAGGGGGGCTCCTACGAGCAGTACTTC.

The J gene is TRBJ2-7, the V gene TRBV9; TRBD1 matches 7 bases. Germline V CDR1 and CDR2: SGDLS, YYNGEE. V lost 3 bases, J lost 2 bases, and 8 bases stayed unmatched. The CDR3 runs 15 residues. The CDR3 nucleotides read TGTGCCAGCAGCGACCATGGGGACAGCACCTACGAGCAGTACTTC. Protein sequence: CASSDHGDSTYEQYF.

The DNA for the CDR3 is TGTGCCAGCAGCTTTCGGGGACTAGTCAACGAGCAGTACTTC. It is translated as CASSFRGLVNEQYF. The V gene is TRBV5-5, the J gene TRBJ2-7, with TRBD2 matching 8 bases. V dropped 2 bases and J dropped 5; count of bases not matched to a gene: 6. CDR1 is SGHKS, CDR2 YYEKEE, per germline (reference sequence). This CDR3 spans 14 amino acids.

The chain recombines TRBV28 with TRBJ1-5; 9 nucleotides line up with TRBD1. The CDR3 runs 19 residues. Germline V gene lookup returns CDR1 MDHEN and CDR2 SYDVKM. V was clipped by 4 bases and J by 6 bases; unmatched bases: 19. The CDR3 DNA reads TGTGCCAGCAGTTACATGGAGTTCTTACAGGGGGCGAACGGTCAGCCCCAGCATTTT. Protein: CASSYMEFLQGANGQPQHF.

V gene TRBV27 combines with J gene TRBJ2-7, with TRBD2 matching 8 bases. Trimming took 3 bases from V and 7 from J; bases not matched to a gene: 8. CDR3 size: 14 residues. CDR1 and CDR2 from the germline V gene are MNHEY and SMNVEV (reference sequence). CDR3 region: CASSFGGRTEEQYF. The CDR3 bases are TGTGCCAGCAGTTTTGGCGGGAGGACGGAAGAGCAGTACTTC.

The V call is TRBV5-1, the J call TRBJ2-5, with TRBD2 as a possible D gene (6 bases). The CDR3 has 17 residues. Germline CDR1 and CDR2: SGHRS and YFSETQ. Trimming left V 5 bases short and J 5 bases short, with 25 bases between. The DNA of the CDR3 is TGCGCCAGCAGTTATCAGGAGCGGGCAGTCCCCCTTGAGACCCAGTACTTC. This translates into CASSYQERAVPLETQYF.

This chain connects TRBV4-1 to TRBJ2-7, with 7 bases that match TRBD1. This CDR3 region has 15 residues. V dropped 1 base and J dropped 7; count of bases not matched to a gene: 10. The germline V gene encodes CDR1 MGHRA and CDR2 YSYEKL. The DNA of the CDR3 is TGCGCCAGCAGCCAAGCCACAGGGGAAATGTGGGAGCAGTACTTC. It translates to CASSQATGEMWEQYF.

This clone has a single count. This sequence joins TRBV11-2 and TRBJ2-3; unclear D gene. The CDR3 spans 15 residues. The V gene's germline CDR1 is SGHAT and CDR2 FQNNGV. Trimming shortened V by 1 base and J by 4 bases, and 12 bases separated the two germline ends. CDR3 residues: CASSLVLDGPDTQYF. Written as DNA, the CDR3 is TGTGCCAGCAGCTTAGTGCTAGACGGTCCAGATACGCAGTATTTT.

The J gene is TRBJ1-1, the V gene TRBV2, with 7 bases lining up with TRBD1. Germline V gives CDR1 SNHLY, CDR2 FYNNEI. CDR3 length equals 12 residues. V dropped 7 bases and J dropped 6; count of bases not matched to a gene: 5. The chain's CDR3 is CASTGTAAEAFF. CDR3 DNA: TGTGCCAGCACCGGGACAGCAGCTGAAGCTTTCTTT.

The rearrangement links TRBV11-2 to TRBJ2-1, with a weak D call TRBD1 (5 bases). V lost 1 base and J 5 bases, leaving 21 bases between the germline ends. From germline, CDR1 is SGHAT and CDR2 FQNNGV. The CDR3 contains 18 residues. CDR3 residues: CASSLGQTNHPINNEQFF. CDR3 bases: TGTGCCAGCAGCTTAGGACAGACGAATCACCCTATTAACAATGAGCAGTTCTTC.

The genes are TRBV6-1 and TRBJ2-3; 12 nucleotides align to TRBD2. This CDR3 contains 16 residues. Per germline, CDR1 MNHNS and CDR2 SASEGT. V shed 2 bases, J shed 7 bases, and the junction held 7 bases outside the gene matches. The CDR3 nucleotides read TGTGCCAGCAGTGAATCCTCGACTAGCGGGAGATATACGCAGTATTTT. Translation: CASSESSTSGRYTQYF.

The CDR3 sequence: CASSRGEREIWETQYF. The CDR3 nucleotides are TGTGCCAGCAGTCGAGGGGAGCGGGAGATCTGGGAGACCCAGTACTTC. The rearrangement joins TRBV27 to TRBJ2-5; 8 nucleotides align to TRBD2. The CDR3 has 16 residues. Germline V gives CDR1 MNHEY, CDR2 SMNVEV (reference sequence). V was clipped by 5 bases and J by 5 bases; unmatched bases: 13.

The chain couples TRBV30 to TRBJ2-7; 9 positions agree with TRBD2. V gave up 3 bases and J gave up 6 bases; unmatched junction bases: 6. Per the germline V gene, CDR1 is GTSNPN and CDR2 is SVGIG (reference sequence). The CDR3 spans 13 residues. The CDR3 protein is CAWSASGIGEQYF. The DNA of the CDR3 is TGTGCCTGGAGCGCTAGCGGGATTGGCGAGCAGTACTTC.

The rearrangement uses TRBV5-1 and TRBJ1-1, with D tentatively TRBD1 (6 bases). Germline V gene data show CDR1 as SGHRS and CDR2 as YFSETQ. This CDR3 contains 15 residues. Trimming cost V 2 bases and J 0 bases, with 11 bases left between them. In DNA form, the CDR3 reads TGCGCCAGCAGCTTACTGGACAGTTTGAACACTGAAGCTTTCTTT. Amino acid sequence: CASSLLDSLNTEAFF.

The chain couples TRBV29-1 to TRBJ2-1, with TRBD2 matching 10 bases. With 1 base clipped from V and 6 bases from J, the junction kept 6 bases outside the gene matches. Germline V gene sequence: CDR1 SQVTM, CDR2 ANQGSEA. This CDR3 region has 15 residues. The CDR3 here is CSVEGTSGNLNEQFF. The CDR3, as DNA: TGCAGCGTTGAAGGTACTAGCGGGAATCTCAATGAGCAGTTCTTC.

The genes are TRBV13 and TRBJ2-7; 8 bases map to TRBD1. This CDR3 has 15 amino acids. CDR1 PRHDT and CDR2 FYEKMQ come from the germline V gene (reference sequence). After removal of 1 base from V and 5 bases from J, the junction contained 7 bases not matched to a gene. As DNA, the CDR3 is TGTGCCAGCAGCTTAGTGGCTGGACAGGGAAACGAGCAGTACTTC. Amino acids: CASSLVAGQGNEQYF.

This chain uses TRBV7-2 with TRBJ1-2; maybe TRBD1 (5 bases). The germline V and J ends were trimmed by 7 bases and 3 bases, with 12 bases remaining between them. The CDR3 runs 13 residues. Per the germline V gene, CDR1 is SGHTA and CDR2 is FQGNSA. In DNA, the CDR3 is TGTGCCAGCAACCGGGACGGAGACTATGGCTACACCTTC. It specifies CASNRDGDYGYTF.

This clone was counted a single time. The chain joins TRBV28 to TRBJ1-2; 7 nucleotides line up with TRBD1. The J segment lost 4 bases and the V segment lost 4 bases, leaving 24 bases of the junction unmatched. Germline V gene sequence: CDR1 MDHEN, CDR2 SYDVKM. CDR3 length equals 20 residues. The CDR3 is CASSWGTAFQIGIRSYGYTF. The CDR3 DNA reads as TGTGCCAGCAGTTGGGGGACAGCATTTCAAATCGGTATCCGTAGCTATGGCTACACCTTC.

The chain is built from TRBV7-2 and TRBJ2-7, with no clear D. The length of the CDR3 is 15 residues. V was shortened by 1 base and J by 5 bases, with 15 bases between the two germline ends. Germline V gene data show CDR1 as SGHTA and CDR2 as FQGNSA. CDR3 in amino acids: CASSLVAALLHEQYF. As DNA, the CDR3 is TGTGCCAGCAGCTTAGTTGCGGCCCTACTGCACGAGCAGTACTTC.

The chain employs TRBV20-1 and TRBJ2-1; a weak D match, TRBD2 (5 bases). Germline CDR1 reads DFQATT; CDR2 reads SNEGSKA (reference sequence). The V and J ends lost 7 bases and 15 bases respectively, with 16 bases between them. The CDR3 extends over 10 amino acids. The CDR3 nucleotides are TGCAGTGTGAAGGACTCCCGGGTGTTCTTC. The encoded protein is CSVKDSRVFF.

The V call is TRBV19, the J call TRBJ2-7; tentative D call: TRBD1 (5 bases). Germline values: CDR1 LNHDA, CDR2 SQIVND (reference sequence). The CDR3 runs to 13 residues. Trimming stripped 6 bases from V and 0 bases from J, with 9 bases between. This CDR3 is CASSNRGSYEQYF. The CDR3, as DNA: TGTGCCAGTAGCAATAGGGGCTCCTACGAGCAGTACTTC. Full variable domain (outside the CDR3, taken from reference TRBV19 and TRBJ2-7): DGGITQSPKYLFRKEGQNVTLSCEQNLNHDAMYWYRQDPGQGLRLIYYSQIVNDFQKGDIAEGYSVSREKKESFPLTVTSAQKNPTAFYLCASSNRGSYEQYFGPGTRLTVT.

This chain joins TRBV10-3 and TRBJ2-7, with unresolved D. V lost 3 bases and J 5 bases, leaving 5 bases between the germline ends. Germline CDR1 is ENHRY and CDR2 is SYGVKD. The CDR3 length is 11 residues. The DNA of the CDR3 is TGTGCCATCAGTGACTGGCACGAGCAGTACTTC. This codes for CAISDWHEQYF.

CDR3 loop: CASSALAGGIYNEQFF. CDR3 bases: TGTGCCAGCAGCGCACTAGCGGGAGGGATATACAATGAGCAGTTCTTC. J is TRBJ2-1 and V is TRBV28, with TRBD2 matching 13 bases. Germline V lookup: CDR1 MDHEN, CDR2 SYDVKM. V shed 6 bases and J 4 bases; nucleotides not matched to a gene: 6. The CDR3 length is 16 residues.

As concerns this clone: At one end, the junction sequence differs from germline, possibly due to a read error. The chain carries TRBV5-1 and TRBJ2-7; D gene unclear. Germline V gene lookup returns CDR1 SGHRS and CDR2 YFSETQ. This CDR3 contains 14 residues. The CDR3 sequence: CASRRKDPSHEQYF. CDR3 in DNA: TGCGCCAGCAGGCGGAAGGATCCCTCCCACGAGCAGTACTTC. Full variable domain (missing parts from reference TRBV5-1 and TRBJ2-7): KAGVTQTPRYLIKTRGQQVTLSCSPISGHRSVSWYQQTPGQGLQFLFEYFSETQRNKGNFPGRFSGRQFSNSRSEMNVSTLELGDSALYLCASRRKDPSHEQYFGPGTRLTVT.

This chain joins TRBV19 and TRBJ1-1; no reliable D call. V was trimmed by 4 bases and J by 1 base, leaving 7 bases between them. CDR3 length: 13 amino acids. Germline CDR1 LNHDA, CDR2 SQIVND (reference sequence). The CDR3 loop reads CASSTHQNTEAFF. CDR3 DNA: TGTGCCAGTAGTACCCATCAGAACACTGAAGCTTTCTTT.

This chain links TRBV6-5 with TRBJ2-7, with no clear D. Trimming stripped 4 bases from V and 6 bases from J, with 13 bases between. This CDR3 spans 13 amino acids. Germline loops: CDR1 MNHEY, CDR2 SVGAGI. CDR3 DNA: TGTGCCAGCAGTTTGGTCCCATCCCCCGAGCAGTACTTC. It translates to CASSLVPSPEQYF.